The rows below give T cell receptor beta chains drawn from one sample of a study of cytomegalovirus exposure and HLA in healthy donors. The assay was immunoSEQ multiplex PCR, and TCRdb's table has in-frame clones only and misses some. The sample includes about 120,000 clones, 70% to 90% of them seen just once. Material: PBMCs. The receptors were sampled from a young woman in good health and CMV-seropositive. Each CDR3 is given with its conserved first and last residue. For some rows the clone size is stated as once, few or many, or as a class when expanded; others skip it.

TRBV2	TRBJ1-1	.	CASSRQPDPNTEAFF
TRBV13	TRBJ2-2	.	CASSTTSGRATGELFF
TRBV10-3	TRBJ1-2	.	CAPLRGWANYGYTF
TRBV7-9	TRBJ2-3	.	CASSLTLAGLYTQYF
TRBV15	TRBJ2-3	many	CATSRGTSGGADTQYF
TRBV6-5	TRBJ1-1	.	CASSYGGLNTEAFF
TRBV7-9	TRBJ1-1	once	CASQGTMNTEAFF
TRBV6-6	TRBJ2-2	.	CASSQTSGNTGELFF
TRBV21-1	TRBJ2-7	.	CASSKEPGQLTYEQYF
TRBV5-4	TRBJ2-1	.	CASSLGTSGGGYNEQFF
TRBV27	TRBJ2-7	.	CASSPGTAYEQYF
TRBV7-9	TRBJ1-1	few	CASTSSQNTEAFF
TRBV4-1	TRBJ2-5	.	CASSQEVRGAFRRTQYF
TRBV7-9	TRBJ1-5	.	CASSLQGPHQPQHF
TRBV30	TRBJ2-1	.	CAWSTGTSGRNEQFF
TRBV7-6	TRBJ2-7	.	CASSPDRGHEQYF
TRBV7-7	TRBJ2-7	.	CASSERTGPAYEQYF
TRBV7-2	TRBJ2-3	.	CASSISPAARADTQYF
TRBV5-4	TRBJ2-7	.	CATNGGQGAGEQYF
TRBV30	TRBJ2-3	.	CAWSGSRTSGGAGDTQYF
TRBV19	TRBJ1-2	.	CASRGTVLPYGYTF
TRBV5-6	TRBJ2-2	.	CASSFPDRGRTGELFF
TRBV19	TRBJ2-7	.	CASSIADRGTYEQYF
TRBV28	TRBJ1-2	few	CASSLDRRYGYTF
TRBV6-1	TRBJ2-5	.	CASRMTASQETQYF
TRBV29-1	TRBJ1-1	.	CSVGDNPNTEAFF
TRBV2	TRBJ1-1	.	CASKRLNTEAFF
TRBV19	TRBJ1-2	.	CASSGEGALGYGYTF
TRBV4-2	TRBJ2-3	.	CASSQVLAGGQTQYF
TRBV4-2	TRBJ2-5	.	CASSQDLGTLAGGLQETQYF
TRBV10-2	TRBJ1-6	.	CASSDPGQYSPLHF
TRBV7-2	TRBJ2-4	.	CASSLAPLAKNIQYF
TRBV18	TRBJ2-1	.	CASSPTGHPYNEQFF
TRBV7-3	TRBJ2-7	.	CASSPHSGAVLEQYF
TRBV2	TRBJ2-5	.	CASSEGGTGRKETQYF
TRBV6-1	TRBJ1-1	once	CASSGEMNTEAFF
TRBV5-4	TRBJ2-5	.	CASSSGLAGVETQYF
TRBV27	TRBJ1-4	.	CASSFLNPAANEKLFF
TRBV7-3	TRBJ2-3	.	CASSLAGVGDTQYF
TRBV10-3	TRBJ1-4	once	CAISESRDGGEKLFF
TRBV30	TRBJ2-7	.	CAWSQGDSRYEQYF
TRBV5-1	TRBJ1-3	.	CASRQGSGNTIYF
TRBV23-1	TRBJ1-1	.	CASSPLEVHNTEAFF
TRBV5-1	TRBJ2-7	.	CASRGSTDYEQYF
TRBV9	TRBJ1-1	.	CASETGGVTEAFF
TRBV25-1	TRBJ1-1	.	CASSEVGRVGAEAFF
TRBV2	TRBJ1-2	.	CASRARQGIEGYTF